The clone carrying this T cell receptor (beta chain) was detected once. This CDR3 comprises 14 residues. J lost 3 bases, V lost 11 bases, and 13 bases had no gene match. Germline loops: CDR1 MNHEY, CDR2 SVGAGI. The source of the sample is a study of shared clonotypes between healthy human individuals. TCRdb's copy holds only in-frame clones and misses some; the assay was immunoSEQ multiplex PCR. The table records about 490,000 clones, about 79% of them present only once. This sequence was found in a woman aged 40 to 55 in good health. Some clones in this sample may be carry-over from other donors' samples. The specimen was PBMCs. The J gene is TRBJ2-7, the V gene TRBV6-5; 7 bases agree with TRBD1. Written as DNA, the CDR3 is TGTGCCGGCAATCCCCGGACAGGCCTCTACGAGCAGTACTTC. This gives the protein CAGNPRTGLYEQYF.